These 21 T cell receptor beta chains share one sample of origin, sequenced in a study of blood T cell repertoires in COVID-19. Only in-frame clones appear in the TCRdb table, and some are missing; sequencing was by immunoSEQ multiplex PCR. The sample shows about 240,000 clones, roughly nine tenths of them seen only once. Material for sequencing was peripheral blood. The receptors derive from a man in his 60s with acute or convalescent COVID-19.

The chain carries TRBV7-2 and TRBJ2-4; 10 bases line up with TRBD2. The J segment lost 9 bases and the V segment lost 8 bases, leaving 7 bases of the junction unmatched. Germline CDR1 SGHTA, CDR2 FQGNSA. The CDR3 runs 13 residues. The CDR3 nucleotides are TGTGCCAGCGGGGCTAGCGGGAGTAGCATTCAGTACTTC. It codes for CASGASGSSIQYF.

V is TRBV11-2 and J is TRBJ2-6, with TRBD1 identical over 9 bases. Trimming took 5 bases from V and 2 from J; bases not matched to a gene: 13. CDR1 is SGHAT and CDR2 is FQNNGV in the germline V gene. The length of the CDR3 is 19 residues. The DNA for the CDR3 is TGTGCCAGCAGCCCGCTCCGGGACAGGGCTCTTACTGGGGCCAACGTCCTGACTTTC. It is translated as CASSPLRDRALTGANVLTF.

The chain has TRBV6-5 and TRBJ1-4; 8 positions match TRBD1. The V and J ends lost 4 bases and 2 bases, in that order; junction bases with no gene match: 0. The CDR3 has 14 amino acids. CDR1 is MNHEY, CDR2 SVGAGI, per germline. For the CDR3, the DNA is TGTGCCAGCAGTTCAGGGGGCACTAATGAAAAACTGTTTTTT. Its protein product is CASSSGGTNEKLFF.

This sequence joins TRBV11-3 and TRBJ2-7, with 9 bases lining up with TRBD1. This CDR3 has 13 amino acids. With V trimmed by 5 bases and J by 4 bases, 3 bases remained unmatched. Germline V CDR1 and CDR2: SGHNT, YENEEA. In nucleotides, the CDR3 is TGTGCCAGCAGCCTACAGGGGGCTTACGAGCAGTACTTC. It translates to CASSLQGAYEQYF.

The V and J genes are TRBV7-6 and TRBJ2-3, with 13 bases that match TRBD2. The length of the CDR3 is 15 residues. V lost 6 bases to trimming and J lost 6 bases; unmatched junction nucleotides: 6. The germline V gene has CDR1 SGHVS and CDR2 FNYEAQ. CDR3 loop: CASSATSGRLDTQYF. The CDR3 DNA reads TGTGCCAGCAGTGCGACTAGCGGGAGGTTGGATACGCAGTATTTT.

V is TRBV27 and J is TRBJ2-2; weak D call: TRBD2 (6 bases). Germline CDR1 reads MNHEY; CDR2 reads SMNVEV (reference sequence). This CDR3 contains 14 residues. V was trimmed by 2 bases and J by 5 bases, leaving 9 bases between them. This CDR3 is CASSLGGYTGELFF. The CDR3 DNA follows: TGTGCCAGCAGTTTAGGGGGGTATACCGGGGAGCTGTTTTTT.

This chain connects TRBV7-3 to TRBJ2-1, with 7 bases aligning to TRBD1. The V segment lost 5 bases and the J segment 8 bases; nucleotides outside the gene matches: 9. The CDR3 sequence is 14 residues long. CDR1 and CDR2 from the germline V gene are SGHTA and FQGTGA. DNA for the CDR3: TGTGCCAGCAGCCTACAGGGGCCCCGCCATGAGCAGTTCTTC. Translating it yields CASSLQGPRHEQFF. Complete variable domain (other parts from reference TRBV7-3 and TRBJ2-1): GAGVSQTPSNKVTEKGKYVELRCDPISGHTALYWYRQSLGQGPEFLIYFQGTGAADDSGLPNDRFFAVRPEGSVSTLKIQRTERGDSAVYLCASSLQGPRHEQFFGPGTRLTVL.

The chain carries TRBV7-2 and TRBJ2-7; 7 positions match TRBD2. This CDR3 contains 14 residues. Germline assignment: CDR1 SGHTA and CDR2 FQGNSA. Losses at the gene ends were 6 bases for V and 6 bases for J; bases not matched to a gene: 11. The CDR3 protein is CASSQPGLKGEQYF. The CDR3 coding sequence is TGTGCCAGCAGTCAACCGGGACTAAAGGGCGAGCAGTACTTC.

The rearrangement uses TRBV4-2 and TRBJ1-4; TRBD1 matches 7 bases. Trimming at V came to 4 bases and at J to 4 bases, leaving 9 bases not matched to a gene. Germline V gene sequence: CDR1 LGHNA, CDR2 YNFKEQ. This CDR3 spans 16 amino acids. CDR3 amino acids: CASSLEPGQLNEKLFF. CDR3 bases: TGTGCCAGCAGCCTCGAACCGGGACAGCTTAATGAAAAACTGTTTTTT.

This clone came up a few times. The chain joins TRBV27 to TRBJ2-3, with D perhaps matching TRBD2 (6 bases). V dropped 5 bases and J dropped 10 bases, with 25 bases sitting between them. This CDR3 is built from 16 residues. The V gene's germline CDR1 is MNHEY and CDR2 SMNVEV (reference sequence). CDR3: CASSPPGLSLPLAQYF. CDR3 DNA sequence: TGTGCCAGCAGTCCCCCGGGACTTTCCCTCCCGCTTGCGCAGTATTTT.

V is TRBV6-5 and J is TRBJ1-1; D call uncertain. Deletions cut 6 bases from V and 8 bases from J, with 16 bases between. CDR1 is MNHEY and CDR2 is SVGAGI in the germline V gene. This CDR3 has 13 amino acids. CDR3 amino acids: CASSQSMTTEAFF. The CDR3 region has the DNA TGTGCCAGCAGCCAAAGCATGACAACAGAAGCTTTCTTT.

In its sample, this clone was seen once. The V gene is TRBV7-3, the J gene TRBJ2-7; tentatively, D is TRBD2 (5 bases). The ends were cut back, 0 bases at V and 6 bases at J, with 9 bases in the middle. Germline V gene lookup returns CDR1 SGHTA and CDR2 FQGTGA. There are 13 residues in the CDR3. CDR3 DNA sequence: TGTGCCAGCAGCTTAACTGCCGGGGTCGAGCAGTACTTC. Translation gives CASSLTAGVEQYF.

The chain is built from TRBV7-8 and TRBJ1-3, with D possibly being TRBD1 (6 bases). The CDR3 is made up of 16 amino acids. Per the germline V gene, CDR1 is SGHVS and CDR2 is FQNEAQ. V lost 1 base, J lost 3 bases, and 13 bases lay in between. CDR3 loop: CASSLGSQGLGNTIYF. The CDR3 nucleotides read TGTGCCAGCAGCTTAGGATCACAGGGTCTTGGAAACACCATATATTTT.

The CDR3 protein is CASSLRQGGNYGYTF. CDR3 DNA: TGTGCCAGCAGCTTAAGACAGGGGGGAAACTATGGCTACACCTTC. The V and J genes are TRBV7-6 and TRBJ1-2, with 9 positions matching TRBD1. Germline CDR1 SGHVS, CDR2 FNYEAQ. Trimming at V came to 2 bases and at J to 2 bases, leaving 3 bases not matched to a gene. There are 15 residues in the CDR3.

The V and J genes are TRBV19 and TRBJ2-2, with 9 positions matching TRBD1. Trimming took 4 bases from V and 6 from J; bases not matched to a gene: 9. The CDR3 length is 16 residues. CDR1 and CDR2 (germline): LNHDA, SQIVND (reference sequence). The CDR3 sequence: CASSNWGTGSPGELFF. CDR3 DNA sequence: TGTGCCAGTAGTAACTGGGGGACAGGGTCACCCGGGGAGCTGTTTTTT.

The gene calls are TRBV11-3 and TRBJ2-1; D ambiguous. CDR1 SGHNT and CDR2 YENEEA come from the germline V gene. Deletions cut 2 bases from V and 10 bases from J, with 12 bases between. The CDR3 runs to 13 residues. The CDR3 nucleotides read TGTGCCAGCAGCTTATCCGGGTACACCGAGCAGTTCTTC. This gives the protein CASSLSGYTEQFF.

The CDR3 DNA reads TGTGCCAGCAGCCCAGGGGGCTACAATGAGCAGTTCTTC. This translates into CASSPGGYNEQFF. The rearrangement links TRBV13 to TRBJ2-1; 7 positions match TRBD1. Per germline, CDR1 PRHDT and CDR2 FYEKMQ (reference sequence). Unmatched junction bases numbered 1, after V lost 5 bases and J lost 3 bases. The CDR3 has 13 amino acids.

This chain links TRBV7-8 with TRBJ1-1; the D gene is possibly TRBD1 (5 bases). Per germline, CDR1 SGHVS and CDR2 FQNEAQ. There are 14 residues in the CDR3. Trimming removed 5 bases from V and 0 bases from J, with 10 bases in between. Here the CDR3 DNA reads TGTGCCAGCAGCCCTAGGGGTCTGAACACTGAAGCTTTCTTT. This translates into CASSPRGLNTEAFF.

The chain is built from TRBV4-3 and TRBJ2-7, with 8 bases fitting TRBD1. Trimming cost V 2 bases and J 1 base; bases outside gene matches: 7. CDR1 and CDR2 (germline): LGHNA, YSLEER. There are 16 residues in the CDR3. CDR3 nucleotide sequence: TGCGCCAGCAGCCAATCTTACCGGGACAGGTCCTACGAGCAGTACTTC. This translates into CASSQSYRDRSYEQYF.

The V call is TRBV6-2 or TRBV6-3, the J call TRBJ2-7, with 9 bases aligning to TRBD1. Germline V CDR1 and CDR2: MNHEY, SVGEGT. The CDR3 contains 17 residues. V lost 5 bases, J lost 3 bases, and 14 bases stayed unmatched. As DNA, the CDR3 is TGTGCCAGCAGTGCCCCCCTAACAGGGGGCGCAGTCTACGAGCAGTACTTC. It yields the protein CASSAPLTGGAVYEQYF.

V usage is TRBV6-5 and J usage is TRBJ2-3; possibly TRBD1 for D (5 bases). This CDR3 region has 11 residues. With 7 bases removed from V and 7 bases from J, the gap between germline ends came to 9 bases. From germline, CDR1 is MNHEY and CDR2 SVGAGI. CDR3 sequence: CASTTGHTQYF. CDR3 nucleotide sequence: TGTGCCAGCACCACAGGCCATACGCAGTATTTT.